This T cell receptor (beta chain) derives from a study of blood T cell repertoires in COVID-19. The overall study: PBMCs, B-cell-depleted T cells, or T cells were the source of the cDNA or gDNA that made up the material.

Profiling relied on immunoSEQ multiplex PCR, and the TCRdb table lists in-frame clones only, not all of them. Of about 170,000 clones listed, more than 70% are singletons. The CDR3 length is 19 residues. Germline V gives CDR1 SGHTA, CDR2 FQGNSA. J lost 0 bases, V lost 4 bases, and 16 bases had no gene match. This sequence was found in a woman aged 45 to 65 in a cohort exposed to, infected with or recovered from COVID-19 (not recorded which). The chain couples TRBV7-2 to TRBJ2-3, with 7 bases identical to TRBD2. Sequencing input: PBMCs or T cells enriched from blood (not recorded which). CDR3 residues: CASSSLAGYYLPSTDTQYF. CDR3 DNA: TGTGCCAGCAGCTCCTTAGCGGGCTACTACTTACCTAGCACAGATACGCAGTATTTT.